This passage covers 22 T cell receptor beta chains from one sample sequenced in a study of T cells after yellow fever vaccination. Each CDR3 protein gets one entry after TCRdb re-called the 5' RACE reads with MiXCR. The sample yields about 360,000 distinct CDR3 sequences, about 6% seen once. The sample was PBMCs, taken 5 days after the yellow fever booster vaccination. The receptors derive from a man aged 30-40 years who received the YFV17D yellow fever vaccine.

This clonotype was found a few times. This rearrangement joins TRBV4-3 to TRBJ1-1; no clear D gene. V was clipped by 1 base and J by 5 bases, with 11 bases between them. CDR3 size: 14 residues. CDR1 and CDR2 from the germline V gene are LGHNA and YSLEER. The CDR3 loop reads CASSQATTRTEAFF. DNA for the CDR3: TGCGCCAGCAGCCAAGCGACGACCAGAACTGAAGCTTTCTTT.

Comments on this clonotype: A clone one base away is much larger, so this may be a read error. The CDR3 nucleotides read TGTGCCAGCTGTCTAGAACAGGGGGTATACAATGAGCAGTTCTTC. It encodes CASCLEQGVYNEQFF. The chain is built from TRBV28 and TRBJ2-1, with 8 bases identical to TRBD1. The CDR3 has 15 amino acids. CDR1 MDHEN and CDR2 SYDVKM come from the germline V gene. V lost 8 bases, J lost 4 bases, and 10 bases stayed unmatched.

Only a few counts were recorded for this clonotype. This sequence joins TRBV15 and TRBJ2-6, with TRBD1 matching over 7 bases. This CDR3 has 15 residues. Germline V gene sequence: CDR1 LNHNV, CDR2 YYDKDF (reference sequence). J gave up 3 bases and V 1 base, and 0 bases lay outside the gene matches. CDR3 amino acids: CATSRGQGGANVLTF. Written as DNA, the CDR3 is TGTGCCACCAGCAGAGGACAGGGTGGGGCCAACGTCCTGACTTTC.

This clonotype was picked up a small number of times. The genes are TRBV27 and TRBJ2-1; D call uncertain. V lost 5 bases to trimming and J lost 0 bases, with 11 bases between them. CDR1 and CDR2 from the germline V gene are MNHEY and SMNVEV (reference sequence). The CDR3 consists of 15 residues. CDR3 sequence reads: CASSNVPGSYNEQFF. The CDR3 DNA is TGTGCCAGCAGTAATGTCCCCGGCTCCTACAATGAGCAGTTCTTC.

The CDR3 here is CASSLGSEYEQYF. The DNA for the CDR3 is TGTGCCAGCTCTCTTGGATCGGAGTACGAGCAGTACTTC. V is TRBV18 and J is TRBJ2-7; D is unresolved. The V end lost 6 bases, the J end lost 4 bases, and 13 bases lay between the germline ends. CDR1 is KGHSH and CDR2 is LQKENI in the germline V gene. This CDR3 region has 13 residues.

This clonotype was counted between two and nine times. This sequence joins TRBV7-2 and TRBJ1-1; D remains ambiguous. Germline V lookup: CDR1 SGHTA, CDR2 FQGNSA. The V end was cut by 2 bases, the J end by 9 bases, with 16 bases between. The CDR3 extends over 14 amino acids. CDR3 protein: CASSLSAGRVQAFF. The DNA of the CDR3 is TGTGCCAGCAGCTTATCGGCCGGACGCGTTCAAGCTTTCTTT.

This clonotype showed up many times. J is TRBJ2-5 and V is TRBV5-1; D may be TRBD1 or TRBD2 (6 bases each). The length of the CDR3 is 16 residues. Germline loops: CDR1 SGHRS, CDR2 YFSETQ. V was clipped by 0 bases and J by 5 bases, with 17 bases between them. The CDR3 nucleotides read TGCGCCAGCAGCTTGGATCCTAGCGATAGGGGGGAGACCCAGTACTTC. Its protein is CASSLDPSDRGETQYF. The complete variable domain, with remaining parts taken from reference TRBV5-1 and TRBJ2-5, reads KAGVTQTPRYLIKTRGQQVTLSCSPISGHRSVSWYQQTPGQGLQFLFEYFSETQRNKGNFPGRFSGRQFSNSRSEMNVSTLELGDSALYLCASSLDPSDRGETQYFGPGTRLLVL.

This clonotype has more than one count but fewer than ten. The chain is built from TRBV20-1 and TRBJ2-1, with 9 bases matching TRBD2. This CDR3 comprises 15 residues. The germline V gene encodes CDR1 DFQATT and CDR2 SNEGSKA (reference sequence). Unmatched junction bases numbered 6, after V lost 6 bases and J lost 0 bases. The CDR3 is CSALAGALSYNEQFF. CDR3 bases: TGCAGTGCCTTAGCGGGAGCCCTCTCCTACAATGAGCAGTTCTTC.

This clonotype has at least ten counts. The chain joins TRBV4-3 to TRBJ2-3; 13 bases fit TRBD2. CDR3 length equals 20 residues. Germline V lookup: CDR1 LGHNA, CDR2 YSLEER. The V and J ends lost 5 bases and 0 bases, in that order; junction bases with no gene match: 14. CDR3 bases: TGCGCCAGCAGCTTACTAGCGGGAGGGCCCGAGAAGACTAGCACAGATACGCAGTATTTT. This encodes CASSLLAGGPEKTSTDTQYF.

This clonotype showed up many times. CDR3 sequence (DNA): TGTGCCAGCAGCCAAGGGGGACAGGAATCCTACGAGCAGTACTTC. The encoded protein is CASSQGGQESYEQYF. The V gene is TRBV5-5, the J gene TRBJ2-7, with TRBD1 matching 8 bases. Trimming took 4 bases from V and 1 from J; bases not matched to a gene: 7. The CDR3 extends over 15 amino acids. Looked up from germline, CDR1 is SGHKS and CDR2 is YYEKEE (reference sequence).

The chain combines TRBV5-1 with TRBJ1-2; possible D gene TRBD1, 5 bases. Deletions cut 4 bases from V and 5 bases from J, with 9 bases between. Germline values: CDR1 SGHRS, CDR2 YFSETQ. CDR3 length equals 12 residues. CDR3 coding DNA: TGCGCCAGCAGCGCCAGACAGTATGGCTACACCTTC. Amino acids: CASSARQYGYTF.

This clonotype was found many times. V and J are TRBV30 and TRBJ2-7, with D possibly matching TRBD2 (6 bases). The CDR3 contains 14 residues. Germline V lookup: CDR1 GTSNPN, CDR2 SVGIG (reference sequence). The V and J ends lost 2 bases and 0 bases respectively, with 11 bases between them. The CDR3 region is CAWSPRDFSYEQYF. The CDR3 DNA reads TGTGCCTGGAGTCCCCGGGACTTCTCCTACGAGCAGTACTTC.

The gene calls are TRBV5-4 and TRBJ2-1, with TRBD2 matching over 7 bases. V trimming: 0 bases; J trimming: 3 bases; junction bases outside the gene matches: 3. The CDR3 consists of 15 residues. Per the germline V gene, CDR1 is SGHNT and CDR2 is YYREEE (reference sequence). The CDR3 sequence is CASSLETSSYNEQFF. CDR3 coding DNA: TGTGCCAGCAGCTTGGAGACTAGCAGCTACAATGAGCAGTTCTTC.

There are a few counts of this clonotype. The chain is built from TRBV7-2 and TRBJ2-7; perhaps TRBD1 as D (6 bases). The V end was cut by 5 bases, the J end by 7 bases, with 21 bases between. CDR1 SGHTA and CDR2 FQGNSA come from the germline V gene. CDR3 size: 15 residues. The CDR3 is CASSNRDFILSEQYF. CDR3 DNA sequence: TGTGCCAGCAGCAACAGGGATTTTATTCTTTCGGAGCAGTACTTC.

This clonotype was recorded at least ten times. The genes are TRBV14 and TRBJ2-7, with D hard to call. V lost 0 bases and J lost 4, with 1 base in between. The CDR3 runs to 11 residues. Germline CDR1 SGHDN, CDR2 FVKESK. Here the CDR3 DNA reads TGTGCCAGCAGCCAAGAGTACGAGCAGTACTTC. Amino acid sequence: CASSQEYEQYF.

This clonotype was observed a few times. The J gene is TRBJ2-3, the V gene TRBV5-1, with D perhaps given as TRBD1 or TRBD2 (5 bases each). Trimming stripped 1 base from V and 6 bases from J, with 12 bases between. The CDR3 is 14 amino acids. Germline CDR1 is SGHRS and CDR2 is YFSETQ. For the CDR3, the DNA is TGCGCCAGCAGCTTGCGAGGGGTCCGCGATACGCAGTATTTT. Its translation: CASSLRGVRDTQYF.

This clonotype was recorded a few times. J is TRBJ1-3 and V is TRBV20-1; tentatively, D is TRBD1 (6 bases). CDR1 is DFQATT and CDR2 is SNEGSKA in the germline V gene (reference sequence). Between the trimmed V and J ends, which lost 3 bases and 0 bases, there was a span of 18 bases. The CDR3 length is 17 residues. The CDR3, as DNA: TGCAGTGCTAGTTATCCGGGGGCCCCAGACTCTGGAAACACCATATATTTT. Its protein product is CSASYPGAPDSGNTIYF.

This clonotype was recorded at least ten times. V gene TRBV12-3 or TRBV12-4 combines with J gene TRBJ1-2; TRBD1 aligns across 8 bases. With V trimmed by 5 bases and J by 1 base, 6 bases remained unmatched. The CDR3 is made up of 15 amino acids. Here the CDR3 reads CASSRRTGFNYGYTF. DNA of the CDR3: TGTGCCAGCAGTCGTCGGACAGGGTTTAACTATGGCTACACCTTC.

This clonotype appeared a few times. The chain uses TRBV12-3 or TRBV12-4 and TRBJ2-1; D is uncertain. This CDR3 has 12 residues. V gave up 1 base and J gave up 12 bases, with 10 bases separating them. In DNA form, the CDR3 reads TGTGCCAGCAGTTTAGGACCGGAAGGGCAGTTCTTC. The encoded protein is CASSLGPEGQFF.

This clonotype was recorded many times. The chain recombines TRBV12-3 or TRBV12-4 with TRBJ2-5; tentatively, D is TRBD1 (5 bases). The CDR3 has 15 residues. The ends were cut back, 5 bases at V and 5 bases at J, with 18 bases in the middle. This CDR3 reads CASSQLQGLGETQYF. The CDR3 nucleotides read TGTGCCAGCAGTCAATTGCAGGGCCTAGGGGAGACCCAGTACTTC.

This clonotype was counted a few times. V usage is TRBV24-1 and J usage is TRBJ2-1; D is possibly TRBD2 (6 bases). The length of the CDR3 is 13 residues. The ends were cut back, 5 bases at V and 9 bases at J, with 13 bases in the middle. Germline V gene data show CDR1 as KGHDR and CDR2 as SFDVKD. CDR3 sequence reads: CATSAEGMFEQFF. DNA for the CDR3: TGTGCCACCAGTGCGGAGGGTATGTTTGAGCAGTTCTTC.

This clonotype was recorded at least ten times. The V call is TRBV18, the J call TRBJ2-5, with D unclear. Germline CDR1 and CDR2: KGHSH and LQKENI. Deletions cut 6 bases from V and 4 bases from J, with 15 bases between. The CDR3 length is 14 residues. The CDR3 nucleotides read TGTGCCAGCTCCCGGCCCACAGATCGAGAGACCCAGTACTTC. Residues: CASSRPTDRETQYF.